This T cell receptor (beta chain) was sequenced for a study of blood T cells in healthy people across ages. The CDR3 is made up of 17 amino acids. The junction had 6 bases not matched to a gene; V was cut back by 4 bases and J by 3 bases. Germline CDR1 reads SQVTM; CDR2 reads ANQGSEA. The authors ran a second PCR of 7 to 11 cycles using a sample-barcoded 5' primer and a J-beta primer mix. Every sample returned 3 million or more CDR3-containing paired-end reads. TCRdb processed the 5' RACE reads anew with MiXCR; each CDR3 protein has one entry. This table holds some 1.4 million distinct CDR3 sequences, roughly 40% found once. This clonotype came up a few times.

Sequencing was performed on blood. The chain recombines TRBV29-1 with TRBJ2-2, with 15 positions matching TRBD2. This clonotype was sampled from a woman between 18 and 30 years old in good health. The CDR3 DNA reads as TGCAGCGTTGCAGGACTAGCGGGGGGGTCTTACACCGGGGAGCTGTTTTTT. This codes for CSVAGLAGGSYTGELFF.